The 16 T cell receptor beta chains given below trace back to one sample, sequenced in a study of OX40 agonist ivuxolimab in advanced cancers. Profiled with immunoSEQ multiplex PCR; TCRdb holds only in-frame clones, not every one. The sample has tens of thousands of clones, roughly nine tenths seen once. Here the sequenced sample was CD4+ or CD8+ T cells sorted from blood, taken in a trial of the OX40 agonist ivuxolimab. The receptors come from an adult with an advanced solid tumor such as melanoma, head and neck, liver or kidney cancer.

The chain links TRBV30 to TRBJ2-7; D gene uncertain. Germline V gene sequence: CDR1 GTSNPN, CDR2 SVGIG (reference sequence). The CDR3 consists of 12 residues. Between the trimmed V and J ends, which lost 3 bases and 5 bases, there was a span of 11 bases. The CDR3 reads CAWSPNLNEQYF. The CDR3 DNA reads TGTGCCTGGAGCCCTAATTTAAACGAGCAGTACTTC.

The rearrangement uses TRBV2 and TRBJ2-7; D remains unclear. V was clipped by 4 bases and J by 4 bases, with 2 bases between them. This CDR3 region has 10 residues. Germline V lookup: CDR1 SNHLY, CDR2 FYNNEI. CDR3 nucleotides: TGTGCCAGCAGTGGTTACGAGCAGTACTTC. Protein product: CASSGYEQYF.

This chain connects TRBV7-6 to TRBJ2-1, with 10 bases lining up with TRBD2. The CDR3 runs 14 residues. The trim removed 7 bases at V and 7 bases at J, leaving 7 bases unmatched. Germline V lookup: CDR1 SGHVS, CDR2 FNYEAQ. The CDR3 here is CASTLTSGMNEQFF. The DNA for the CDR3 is TGTGCCAGCACTCTCACTAGCGGGATGAATGAGCAGTTCTTC.

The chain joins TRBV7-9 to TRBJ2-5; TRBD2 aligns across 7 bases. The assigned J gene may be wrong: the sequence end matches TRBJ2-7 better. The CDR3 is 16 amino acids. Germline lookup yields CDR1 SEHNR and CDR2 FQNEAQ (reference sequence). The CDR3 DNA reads TGTGCCAGCAGTCGAACGGGGGGATTGAGCTCCTACGAGCAGTACTTC. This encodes CASSRTGGLSSYEQYF.

DNA of the CDR3: TGTGCCAGCACTAAAGGGCGGGAGAGCTCCTACGAGCAGTACTTC. This codes for CASTKGRESSYEQYF. This chain joins TRBV2 and TRBJ2-7; TRBD2 agrees at 7 bases. This CDR3 has 15 amino acids. CDR1 is SNHLY and CDR2 is FYNNEI in the germline V gene. V was clipped by 7 bases and J by 0 bases; unmatched bases: 9.

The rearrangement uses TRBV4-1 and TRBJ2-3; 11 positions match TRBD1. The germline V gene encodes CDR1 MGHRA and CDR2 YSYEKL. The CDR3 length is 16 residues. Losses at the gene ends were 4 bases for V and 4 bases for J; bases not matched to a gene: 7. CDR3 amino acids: CASSRDPGQGADTQYF. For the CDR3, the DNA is TGCGCCAGCAGCCGGGACCCGGGACAGGGGGCAGATACGCAGTATTTT.

DNA for the CDR3: TGTGCCAGCAGTCCTCTAACGCTAGCGGGAGGTGGGGAGACCCAGTACTTC. This encodes CASSPLTLAGGGETQYF. V gene TRBV27 combines with J gene TRBJ2-5, with 11 bases that match TRBD2. Germline CDR1 MNHEY, CDR2 SMNVEV (reference sequence). Trimming at V came to 5 bases and at J to 5 bases, leaving 13 bases not matched to a gene. CDR3 length: 17 amino acids.

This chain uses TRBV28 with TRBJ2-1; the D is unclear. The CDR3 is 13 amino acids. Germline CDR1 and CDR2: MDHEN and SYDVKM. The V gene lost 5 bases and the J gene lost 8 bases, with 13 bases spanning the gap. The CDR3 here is CASSLPGADEQFF. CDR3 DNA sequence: TGTGCCAGCAGTCTCCCCGGTGCCGATGAGCAGTTCTTC.

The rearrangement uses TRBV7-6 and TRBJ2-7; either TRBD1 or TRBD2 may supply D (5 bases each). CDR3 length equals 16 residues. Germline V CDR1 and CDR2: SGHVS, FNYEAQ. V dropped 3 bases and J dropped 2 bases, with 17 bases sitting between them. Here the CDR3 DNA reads TGTGCCAGCAGCTTGCTACCGGGACGCCAAACCTACGAGCAGTACTTC. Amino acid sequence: CASSLLPGRQTYEQYF. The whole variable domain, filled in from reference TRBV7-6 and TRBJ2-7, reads GAGVSQSPRYKVTKRGQDVALRCDPISGHVSLYWYRQALGQGPEFLTYFNYEAQQDKSGLPNDRFSAERPEGSISTLTIQRTEQRDSAMYRCASSLLPGRQTYEQYFGPGTRLTVT.

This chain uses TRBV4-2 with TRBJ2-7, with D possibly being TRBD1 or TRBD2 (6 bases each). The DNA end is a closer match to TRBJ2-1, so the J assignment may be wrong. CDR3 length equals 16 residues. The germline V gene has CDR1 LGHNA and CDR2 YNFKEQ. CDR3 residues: CASSQEWGAGYNEQFF. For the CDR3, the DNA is TGTGCCAGCAGCCAAGAGTGGGGGGCAGGGTACAATGAGCAGTTCTTC.

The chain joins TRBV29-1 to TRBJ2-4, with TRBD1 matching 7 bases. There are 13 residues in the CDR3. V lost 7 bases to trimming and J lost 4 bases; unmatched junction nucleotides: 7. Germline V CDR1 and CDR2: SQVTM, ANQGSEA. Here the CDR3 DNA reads TGCAGCGCAAAGACAGGGCTTAAAAACATTCAGTACTTC. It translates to CSAKTGLKNIQYF.

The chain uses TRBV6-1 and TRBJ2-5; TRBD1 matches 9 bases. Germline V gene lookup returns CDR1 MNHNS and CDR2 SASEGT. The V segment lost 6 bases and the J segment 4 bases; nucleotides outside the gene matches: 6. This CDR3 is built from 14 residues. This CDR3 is CASSYRGLTETQYF. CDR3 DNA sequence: TGTGCCAGCAGCTACAGGGGGCTTACAGAGACCCAGTACTTC.

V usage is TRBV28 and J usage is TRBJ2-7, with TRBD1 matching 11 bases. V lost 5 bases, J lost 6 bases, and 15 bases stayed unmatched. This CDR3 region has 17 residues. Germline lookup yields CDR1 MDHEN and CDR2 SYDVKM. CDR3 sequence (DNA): TGTGCCAGCAGTGGTCACCTCTCGGACAGGGGGCCGGCCGAGCAGTACTTC. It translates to CASSGHLSDRGPAEQYF.

The CDR3 DNA reads as TGTGCCATCAGTGATTTAGAAGGGACAGGGGGTTACGAGCAGTACTTC. Translating it yields CAISDLEGTGGYEQYF. The rearrangement joins TRBV10-3 to TRBJ2-7; TRBD1 matches 11 bases. The CDR3 runs to 16 residues. After removal of 3 bases from V and 4 bases from J, the junction contained 8 bases not matched to a gene. CDR1 and CDR2 from the germline V gene are ENHRY and SYGVKD.

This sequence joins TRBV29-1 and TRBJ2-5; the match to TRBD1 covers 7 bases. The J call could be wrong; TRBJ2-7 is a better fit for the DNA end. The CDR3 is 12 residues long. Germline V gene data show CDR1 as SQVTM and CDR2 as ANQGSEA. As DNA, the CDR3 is TGCAGCGTTATAAAACAGGGGCCCGAGCAGTACTTC. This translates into CSVIKQGPEQYF.

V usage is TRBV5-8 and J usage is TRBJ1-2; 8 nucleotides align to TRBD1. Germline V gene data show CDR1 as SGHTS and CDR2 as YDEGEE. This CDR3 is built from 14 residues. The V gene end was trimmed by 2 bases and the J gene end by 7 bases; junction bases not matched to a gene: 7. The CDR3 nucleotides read TGTGCCAGCAGCTTCGGACAGGGCGCCGGTGGCTACACCTTC. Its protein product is CASSFGQGAGGYTF.